The 10 T cell receptor beta chains below were found in one sample sequenced in a study of PD-1 blockade in mismatch repair-deficient tumors. Using immunoSEQ multiplex PCR, the repertoire was profiled, and TCRdb retains in-frame clones only, with some absent. This sample has roughly 130,000 clones, with about 88% found just once. The sample consisted of peripheral blood, taken approximately 72 weeks after starting pembrolizumab. Receptor source: an adult with mismatch repair-deficient cancer.

This clone was seen more than once but under ten times. The chain couples TRBV6-1 to TRBJ2-7; 10 nucleotides align to TRBD2. CDR1 and CDR2 (germline): MNHNS, SASEGT. The CDR3 consists of 14 residues. V was clipped by 6 bases and J by 2 bases; unmatched bases: 4. CDR3: CASRTTSGAYEQYF. Written as DNA, the CDR3 is TGTGCCAGCAGGACCACTAGCGGGGCCTACGAGCAGTACTTC.

V usage is TRBV4-3 and J usage is TRBJ1-1; D call uncertain. V was trimmed by 2 bases and J by 6 bases, leaving 13 bases between them. The CDR3 length is 14 residues. CDR1 LGHNA and CDR2 YSLEER come from the germline V gene. The CDR3 protein is CASSQSESSPEAFF. In nucleotides, the CDR3 is TGCGCCAGCAGCCAATCCGAAAGTTCCCCTGAAGCTTTCTTT.

The chain's CDR3 is CASSHTRARLATNTGELFF. DNA of the CDR3: TGTGCCAGCTCACACACTCGAGCCCGACTAGCCACGAACACCGGGGAGCTGTTTTTT. This chain uses TRBV18 with TRBJ2-2; 7 positions match TRBD2. This CDR3 region has 19 residues. Germline CDR1 is KGHSH and CDR2 is LQKENI. With 4 bases clipped from V and 0 bases from J, the junction kept 14 bases outside the gene matches.

The chain is built from TRBV5-4 and TRBJ2-7; D is unclear. The CDR3 sequence is 12 residues long. The germline CDR1 and CDR2 sequences are SGHNT and YYREEE (reference sequence). Between the trimmed V and J ends, which lost 7 bases and 5 bases, there was a span of 13 bases. CDR3 residues: CASGGPLHEQYF. The CDR3 coding sequence is TGTGCCAGCGGCGGTCCACTCCACGAGCAGTACTTC. The whole variable domain, remainder taken from reference TRBV5-4 and TRBJ2-7, is ETGVTQSPTHLIKTRGQQVTLRCSSQSGHNTVSWYQQALGQGPQFIFQYYREEENGRGNFPPRFSGLQFPNYSSELNVNALELDDSALYLCASGGPLHEQYFGPGTRLTVT.

J is TRBJ2-2 and V is TRBV10-2; D unclear. Germline CDR1 WSHSY, CDR2 SAAADI. The V and J ends lost 6 bases and 2 bases respectively, with 10 bases between them. This CDR3 comprises 14 residues. CDR3 nucleotide sequence: TGCGCCAGCAGGGGGAACCTTAACACCGGGGAGCTGTTTTTT. Its translation is CASRGNLNTGELFF.

The rearrangement uses TRBV11-1 and TRBJ1-1; D remains ambiguous. Trimming shortened V by 4 bases and J by 7 bases, and 7 bases separated the two germline ends. Germline V gene sequence: CDR1 SGHAT, CDR2 FQDESV (reference sequence). The CDR3 runs 11 residues. The CDR3 here is CASSSGLEAFF. As DNA, the CDR3 is TGTGCCAGCAGCTCAGGCCTTGAAGCTTTCTTT.

The chain has TRBV5-5 and TRBJ2-7; maybe TRBD1 (5 bases). Germline V gene data show CDR1 as SGHKS and CDR2 as YYEKEE (reference sequence). Trimming stripped 1 base from V and 0 bases from J, with 11 bases between. The CDR3 has 15 residues. CDR3 sequence reads: CASSLTTDSSYEQYF. The DNA for the CDR3 is TGTGCCAGCAGCTTGACAACAGACAGCTCCTACGAGCAGTACTTC.

The chain recombines TRBV15 with TRBJ2-7, with TRBD1 matching 12 bases. CDR3 size: 14 residues. In germline, CDR1 is LNHNV, CDR2 YYDKDF (reference sequence). The junction had 4 bases not matched to a gene; V was cut back by 3 bases and J by 7 bases. This CDR3 reads CATSRGQGAEEQYF. The CDR3 nucleotides are TGTGCCACCAGCAGGGGACAGGGGGCAGAGGAGCAGTACTTC.

Concerning this clone itself: One end of the junction varies from germline; a read error may be responsible. The J gene is TRBJ2-3, the V gene TRBV7-7, with D unresolved. Germline CDR1 reads SSHAT; CDR2 reads FNYEAQ (reference sequence). The CDR3 is 14 amino acids. The CDR3 protein is CASSLGLSTDTQYF. CDR3 DNA: TGTGCTAGCAGCTTAGGGTTGAGCACAGATACGCAGTATTTT.

This rearrangement joins TRBV19 to TRBJ2-2; no definite D call. CDR3 length: 13 residues. Germline assignment: CDR1 LNHDA and CDR2 SQIVND (reference sequence). Trimming removed 3 bases at V and 8 bases at J, with 10 bases between. In nucleotides, the CDR3 is TGTGCCAGTAGTATGGGCTTTCTGGGGGAGCTGTTTTTT. Its protein product is CASSMGFLGELFF. Variable domain in full (rest from reference TRBV19 and TRBJ2-2): DGGITQSPKYLFRKEGQNVTLSCEQNLNHDAMYWYRQDPGQGLRLIYYSQIVNDFQKGDIAEGYSVSREKKESFPLTVTSAQKNPTAFYLCASSMGFLGELFFGEGSRLTVL.